A single sample is the source of the 10 T cell receptor beta chains below, sequenced in a study of cytomegalovirus exposure and HLA in healthy donors. PCR was performed using 60 Vbeta and 13 Jbeta primers. Some clones are missing from TCRdb's copy, which holds only in-frame ones; the method was immunoSEQ multiplex PCR. This sample has 100,000 to 150,000 clones, with around 78% found just once. Sequenced: PBMCs. The receptors originated from a man aged 50-60 years in good health and CMV-seronegative.

The genes are TRBV5-1 and TRBJ1-1, with 9 bases lining up with TRBD1. The CDR3 has 14 residues. Trimming cost V 4 bases and J 5 bases; bases outside gene matches: 6. Germline CDR1 and CDR2: SGHRS and YFSETQ. Written as DNA, the CDR3 is TGCGCCAGCAGCGGAACAGGGGGCTGGACTGAAGCTTTCTTT. As protein: CASSGTGGWTEAFF.

V usage is TRBV19 and J usage is TRBJ1-4, with unresolved D. The CDR3 totals 12 residues. V was cut by 11 bases and J by 7 bases, with 14 bases left in between. The germline V gene encodes CDR1 LNHDA and CDR2 SQIVND (reference sequence). CDR3 DNA: TGTGCCTCGGAGGGAGGGCGTGAAAAACTGTTTTTT. Its translation is CASEGGREKLFF.

The rearrangement links TRBV5-6 to TRBJ1-5; a weak D match, TRBD1 (6 bases). Germline-derived CDR1 and CDR2 are SGHDT and YYEEEE. The V gene lost 4 bases and the J gene lost 3 bases, with 20 bases spanning the gap. CDR3 length: 17 amino acids. The CDR3 region is CASSLWTDLRANQPQHF. DNA of the CDR3: TGTGCCAGCAGCCTGTGGACAGACCTGAGGGCCAATCAGCCCCAGCATTTT.

The CDR3 sequence is CASSFISEVTGELFF. In DNA, the CDR3 is TGTGCCAGCAGTTTCATATCGGAGGTGACCGGGGAGCTGTTTTTT. This chain links TRBV28 with TRBJ2-2; tentatively, D is TRBD2 (5 bases). This CDR3 comprises 15 residues. Germline V CDR1 and CDR2: MDHEN, SYDVKM. V gave up 3 bases and J gave up 5 bases, with 13 bases separating them.

The gene calls are TRBV7-2 and TRBJ1-5, with a tentative D call TRBD1 (5 bases). V was clipped by 1 base and J by 3 bases, with 10 bases between them. Germline V gene lookup returns CDR1 SGHTA and CDR2 FQGNSA. The CDR3 is made up of 15 amino acids. The CDR3 loop is CASSLERGSNQPQHF. The CDR3 DNA follows: TGTGCCAGCAGCTTAGAACGGGGGTCCAATCAGCCCCAGCATTTT. Filled out from reference TRBV7-2 and TRBJ1-5, the complete variable domain reads GAGVSQSPSNKVTEKGKDVELRCDPISGHTALYWYRQSLGQGLEFLIYFQGNSAPDKSGLPSDRFSAERTGGSVSTLTIQRTQQEDSAVYLCASSLERGSNQPQHFGDGTRLSIL.

The chain couples TRBV5-4 to TRBJ1-1; TRBD1 matches 9 bases. Germline trimming cut 0 bases from V and 0 bases from J; bases unmatched to any gene: 3. The length of the CDR3 is 16 residues. Germline CDR1 reads SGHNT; CDR2 reads YYREEE (reference sequence). CDR3 residues: CASSLVTGGVNTEAFF. The CDR3 region has the DNA TGTGCCAGCAGCTTGGTGACAGGGGGGGTGAACACTGAAGCTTTCTTT.

CDR3 in amino acids: CASSSTTSGGTGELFF. CDR3 nucleotide sequence: TGCGCCAGCAGCTCCACGACTAGCGGGGGAACCGGGGAGCTGTTTTTT. The rearrangement joins TRBV5-1 to TRBJ2-2; 12 bases line up with TRBD2. Trimming removed 3 bases from V and 5 bases from J; junction bases left unmatched: 5. Germline V gene sequence: CDR1 SGHRS, CDR2 YFSETQ. The CDR3 spans 16 residues.

Here the CDR3 DNA reads TGTGCCAGCAGCGTGGACAGGTCGAACACCGGGGAGCTGTTTTTT. Translated, it gives CASSVDRSNTGELFF. This chain joins TRBV9 and TRBJ2-2; the match to TRBD1 covers 7 bases. Germline V CDR1 and CDR2: SGDLS, YYNGEE. V lost 2 bases to trimming and J lost 0 bases; unmatched junction nucleotides: 1. The CDR3 runs 15 residues.

A single count supports this clone. The genes are TRBV6-1 and TRBJ2-3; D is possibly TRBD1 (6 bases). The CDR3 loop spans 13 amino acids. Trimming shortened V by 8 bases and J by 3 bases, and 12 bases separated the two germline ends. Germline V lookup: CDR1 MNHNS, CDR2 SASEGT. Written as DNA, the CDR3 is TGTGCCAGCGAATCAGGGGTTACAGATACGCAGTATTTT. It translates to CASESGVTDTQYF.

The chain employs TRBV5-4 and TRBJ2-2, with D possibly matching TRBD2 (6 bases). This CDR3 is 15 amino acids long. The germline V gene has CDR1 SGHNT and CDR2 YYREEE (reference sequence). Between the trimmed V and J ends, which lost 4 bases and 4 bases, there was a span of 14 bases. The CDR3 DNA reads TGTGCCAGCAGCAAAAGAAATAGCGGCACCGGGGAGCTGTTTTTT. Protein product: CASSKRNSGTGELFF.